One and the same sample provided the 17 T cell receptor beta chains below, sequenced in a study of blood T cell repertoires in COVID-19. Generated by immunoSEQ multiplex PCR, the TCRdb table keeps only in-frame clones and is missing some. The top ten clones hold over 6% of a sample with a few hundred thousand clones, about 87% of them seen once. Sequencing used peripheral blood. These receptors originate from a woman aged 25 to 45 who had recovered from COVID-19.

The gene calls are TRBV9 and TRBJ1-2, with 7 bases identical to TRBD1. Germline loops: CDR1 SGDLS, CDR2 YYNGEE. The CDR3 runs to 15 residues. V shed 0 bases, J shed 6 bases, and the junction held 8 bases outside the gene matches. The CDR3 region is CASSVVTGTEDGYTF. The CDR3 region has the DNA TGTGCCAGCAGCGTAGTGACTGGGACAGAAGATGGCTACACCTTC.

This chain connects TRBV19 to TRBJ1-1; the match to TRBD1 covers 7 bases. The CDR3 is 13 residues long. V lost 4 bases to trimming and J lost 3 bases; unmatched junction nucleotides: 2. Germline assignment: CDR1 LNHDA and CDR2 SQIVND (reference sequence). In DNA form, the CDR3 reads TGTGCCAGTAGTACAGACAGGGACACTGAAGCTTTCTTT. Translation: CASSTDRDTEAFF.

This clone appeared a single time. The chain couples TRBV4-3 to TRBJ1-6, with D maybe TRBD1 (6 bases). The CDR3 has 15 residues. Trimming pared 3 bases from V and 10 bases from J, leaving 16 bases between. Germline V gives CDR1 LGHNA, CDR2 YSLEER. The CDR3 DNA follows: TGCGCCAGCAGCCATCTTAAGGGGGTGAGGTCACCCCTCCACTTT. Translation gives CASSHLKGVRSPLHF.

CDR3 region: CASSIGQLNTEAFF. The CDR3 region has the DNA TGTGCCAGCAGTATCGGACAGCTGAACACTGAAGCTTTCTTT. V is TRBV2 and J is TRBJ1-1; possible D gene TRBD1, 6 bases. CDR1 and CDR2 (germline): SNHLY, FYNNEI. Trimming removed 5 bases at V and 0 bases at J, with 10 bases between. The CDR3 spans 14 residues.

This chain links TRBV13 with TRBJ2-3; 8 bases agree with TRBD1. The V segment lost 2 bases and the J segment 4 bases; nucleotides outside the gene matches: 2. Germline V CDR1 and CDR2: PRHDT, FYEKMQ (reference sequence). The CDR3 contains 14 residues. CDR3 DNA: TGTGCCAGCAGCTTACGACAGGGGCCAGATACGCAGTATTTT. Amino acid sequence: CASSLRQGPDTQYF.

V gene TRBV19 combines with J gene TRBJ1-1; the match to TRBD1 covers 7 bases. This CDR3 has 16 residues. The germline V gene encodes CDR1 LNHDA and CDR2 SQIVND (reference sequence). V was pared by 7 bases and J by 0 bases, with 11 bases of the junction left unmatched. The CDR3 here is CASTLGQVVMNTEAFF. The CDR3 nucleotides read TGTGCCAGTACCCTCGGACAGGTTGTCATGAACACTGAAGCTTTCTTT.

V and J are TRBV2 and TRBJ1-4; the D gene is possibly TRBD1 (6 bases). Germline lookup yields CDR1 SNHLY and CDR2 FYNNEI. V shed 3 bases and J shed 3 bases, with 11 bases lying between them. The CDR3 contains 15 residues. The CDR3 sequence is CASSDSEGANEKLFF. The CDR3, as DNA: TGTGCCAGCAGTGATTCCGAGGGGGCTAATGAAAAACTGTTTTTT. The full variable domain, its missing parts supplied by reference TRBV2 and TRBJ1-4, is EPEVTQTPSHQVTQMGQEVILRCVPISNHLYFYWYRQILGQKVEFLVSFYNNEISEKSEIFDDQFSVERPDGSNFTLKIRSTKLEDSAMYFCASSDSEGANEKLFFGSGTQLSVL.

The V and J genes are TRBV29-1 and TRBJ2-7, with a tentative D call TRBD1 (5 bases). This CDR3 region has 14 residues. Germline CDR1 is SQVTM and CDR2 is ANQGSEA. The germline V and J ends were trimmed by 1 base and 2 bases, with 12 bases remaining between them. The CDR3 protein is CSVEGAGPTYEQYF. The CDR3, as DNA: TGCAGCGTTGAAGGGGCAGGGCCTACCTACGAGCAGTACTTC.

The chain employs TRBV20-1 and TRBJ2-7; 9 bases map to TRBD1. J lost 11 bases, V lost 8 bases, and 10 bases had no gene match. The V gene's germline CDR1 is DFQATT and CDR2 SNEGSKA (reference sequence). This CDR3 comprises 11 residues. The CDR3, as DNA: TGCAGTTTGGGACAGGGCAAGGAGGAGTACTTC. This translates into CSLGQGKEEYF.

This sequence joins TRBV20-1 and TRBJ1-2; maybe TRBD1 (6 bases). V shed 5 bases and J shed 13 bases, with 17 bases lying between them. From germline, CDR1 is DFQATT and CDR2 SNEGSKA (reference sequence). The CDR3 is 11 residues long. The CDR3 nucleotides are TGCAGTGCTGGGGGCTGGCAGGGTGTCACCTTC. Amino acids: CSAGGWQGVTF.

This sequence joins TRBV7-3 and TRBJ2-3; D is ambiguous. Deletions cut 2 bases from V and 0 bases from J, with 6 bases between. The length of the CDR3 is 14 residues. Germline-derived CDR1 and CDR2 are SGHTA and FQGTGA. CDR3 bases: TGTGCCAGCAGCTTAGGCCATAGCACAGATACGCAGTATTTT. Protein: CASSLGHSTDTQYF. Together with reference TRBV7-3 and TRBJ2-3, the CDR3 gives the full variable domain: GAGVSQTPSNKVTEKGKYVELRCDPISGHTALYWYRQSLGQGPEFLIYFQGTGAADDSGLPNDRFFAVRPEGSVSTLKIQRTERGDSAVYLCASSLGHSTDTQYFGPGTRLTVL.

V usage is TRBV4-1 and J usage is TRBJ2-5; D unclear. With 4 bases removed from V and 2 bases from J, the gap between germline ends came to 11 bases. Germline V CDR1 and CDR2: MGHRA, YSYEKL. The CDR3 has 14 residues. CDR3 DNA: TGCGCCAGCAGCCCCCTCCCCCTGCAAGAGACCCAGTACTTC. Translating gives CASSPLPLQETQYF.

The CDR3 nucleotides read TGTGCCAGCAGCGGAATACAGGGTGTCGGCTATGGCTACACCTTC. The encoded protein is CASSGIQGVGYGYTF. The rearrangement joins TRBV7-9 to TRBJ1-2; possible D gene TRBD1, 6 bases. Trimming left V 5 bases short and J 4 bases short, with 17 bases between. The CDR3 runs to 15 residues. Germline V gene sequence: CDR1 SEHNR, CDR2 FQNEAQ (reference sequence).

The chain employs TRBV28 and TRBJ2-2; 9 nucleotides agree with TRBD1. Germline CDR1 and CDR2: MDHEN and SYDVKM. The CDR3 is made up of 15 amino acids. Losses at the gene ends were 8 bases for V and 5 bases for J; bases not matched to a gene: 9. CDR3 sequence (DNA): TGTGCCAGCCGAATGAGCGGGACAGGGACCGGGGAGCTGTTTTTT. This translates into CASRMSGTGTGELFF.

This chain links TRBV5-1 with TRBJ2-7, with 7 bases matching TRBD2. After removal of 1 base from V and 8 bases from J, the junction contained 6 bases not matched to a gene. The CDR3 contains 13 residues. Germline assignment: CDR1 SGHRS and CDR2 YFSETQ. For the CDR3, the DNA is TGCGCCAGCAGCTTGATCGGGGGGATCAAGCAGTACTTC. Protein: CASSLIGGIKQYF. Combining the CDR3 with reference TRBV5-1 and TRBJ2-7 gives the whole variable domain KAGVTQTPRYLIKTRGQQVTLSCSPISGHRSVSWYQQTPGQGLQFLFEYFSETQRNKGNFPGRFSGRQFSNSRSEMNVSTLELGDSALYLCASSLIGGIKQYFGPGTRLTVT.

The chain carries TRBV28 and TRBJ2-2; TRBD1 matches 10 bases. The J segment lost 6 bases and the V segment lost 5 bases, leaving 3 bases of the junction unmatched. The length of the CDR3 is 14 residues. Germline V CDR1 and CDR2: MDHEN, SYDVKM. This CDR3 is CASSMGQGPGELFF. CDR3 bases: TGTGCCAGCAGTATGGGACAGGGGCCCGGGGAGCTGTTTTTT.

The V gene is TRBV3-1 (or the pseudogene TRBV3-2), the J gene TRBJ2-1, with 13 bases matching TRBD2. The CDR3 length is 14 residues. V shed 6 bases, J shed 10 bases, and the junction held 6 bases outside the gene matches. The germline V gene encodes CDR1 LGHDT and CDR2 YNNKEL (reference sequence). The CDR3, as DNA: TGTGCCAGCAGTCCTACGGGACTAGCGGGGGAGCAGTTCTTC. The encoded protein is CASSPTGLAGEQFF.